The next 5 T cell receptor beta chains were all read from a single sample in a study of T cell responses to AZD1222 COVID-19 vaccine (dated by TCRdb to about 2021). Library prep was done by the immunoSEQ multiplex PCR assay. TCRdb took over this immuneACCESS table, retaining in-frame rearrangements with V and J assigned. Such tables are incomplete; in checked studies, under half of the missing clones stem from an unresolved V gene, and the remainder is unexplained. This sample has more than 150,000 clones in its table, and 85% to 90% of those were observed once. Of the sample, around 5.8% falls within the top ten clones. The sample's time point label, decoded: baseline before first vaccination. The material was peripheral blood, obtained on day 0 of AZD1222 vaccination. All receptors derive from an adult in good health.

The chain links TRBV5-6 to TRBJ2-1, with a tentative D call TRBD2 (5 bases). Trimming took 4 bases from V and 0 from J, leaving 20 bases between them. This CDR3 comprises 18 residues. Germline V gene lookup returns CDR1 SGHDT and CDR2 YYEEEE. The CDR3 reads CASSKRGLPYPSYNEQFF. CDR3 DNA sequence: TGTGCCAGCAGCAAACGAGGACTTCCTTACCCCTCCTACAATGAGCAGTTCTTC.

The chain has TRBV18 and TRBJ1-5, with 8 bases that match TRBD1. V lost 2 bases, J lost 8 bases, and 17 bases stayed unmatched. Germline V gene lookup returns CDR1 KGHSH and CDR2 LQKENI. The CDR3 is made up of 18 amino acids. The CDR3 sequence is CASSPMGVEAGGREPQHF. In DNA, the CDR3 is TGTGCCAGCTCACCAATGGGGGTTGAGGCAGGGGGCCGGGAGCCCCAGCATTTT.

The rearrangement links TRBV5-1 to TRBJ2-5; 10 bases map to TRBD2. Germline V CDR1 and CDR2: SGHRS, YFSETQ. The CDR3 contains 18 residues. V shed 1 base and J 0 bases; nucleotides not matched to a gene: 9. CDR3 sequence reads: CASSLSGGAGPDQETQYF. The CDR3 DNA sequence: TGCGCCAGCAGCTTGAGCGGGGGGGCCGGCCCTGACCAAGAGACCCAGTACTTC.

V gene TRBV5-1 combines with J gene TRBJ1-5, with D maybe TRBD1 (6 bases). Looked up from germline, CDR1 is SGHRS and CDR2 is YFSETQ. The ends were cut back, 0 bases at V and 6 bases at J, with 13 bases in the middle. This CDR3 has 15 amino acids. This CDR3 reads CASSLGGQASQPQHF. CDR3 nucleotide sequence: TGCGCCAGCAGCTTGGGGGGGCAAGCGAGTCAGCCCCAGCATTTT.

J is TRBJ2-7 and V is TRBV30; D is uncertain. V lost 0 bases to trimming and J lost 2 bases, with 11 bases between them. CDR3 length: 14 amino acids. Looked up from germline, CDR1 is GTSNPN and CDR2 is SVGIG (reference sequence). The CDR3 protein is CAWSVLRQAYEQYF. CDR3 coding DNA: TGTGCCTGGAGTGTACTTAGGCAGGCCTACGAGCAGTACTTC.